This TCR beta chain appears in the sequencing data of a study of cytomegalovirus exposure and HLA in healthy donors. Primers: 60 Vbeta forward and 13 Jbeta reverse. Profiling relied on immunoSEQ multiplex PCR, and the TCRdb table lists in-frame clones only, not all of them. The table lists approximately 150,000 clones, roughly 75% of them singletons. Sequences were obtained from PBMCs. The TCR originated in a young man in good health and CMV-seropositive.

CDR3 DNA sequence: TGTGCCTGGAAGACTACTGGAAACACCATATATTTT. Translated: CAWKTTGNTIYF. The rearrangement links TRBV30 to TRBJ1-3; no clear D. The CDR3 runs to 12 residues. Germline lookup yields CDR1 GTSNPN and CDR2 SVGIG (reference sequence). Trimming left V 4 bases short and J 2 bases short, with 6 bases between.